This entry concerns a single T cell receptor (beta chain). Antigen: not known. This sample's treatment: over 15 received Ad26.COV2.S at low or high dose, single or two shots; a few received placebo; per-sample allocation not given. The samples were gathered on day 63 after the first injection of vaccine or placebo. Adults aged 18-55 years in Boston included the donor. This specimen comes from a study of Ad26.COV2.S vaccination and SARS-CoV-2 variants. Regarding the study as a whole: Breadth measured for non-spike TCRs was similar across vaccine and placebo recipients.

CDR1 and CDR2 from the germline V gene are WNHNN and SYGVQD (reference sequence). The V segment lost 3 bases and the J segment 7 bases; nucleotides outside the gene matches: 5. CDR3 size: 14 residues. TCRdb's copy holds only in-frame clones and misses some; the assay was immunoSEQ multiplex PCR. This table has about 350,000 clones, about 85% appearing once. Sequenced here: peripheral blood, sampled in a trial of Ad26.COV2.S vaccine versus placebo. The source of this sequence is a person aged 18-60 years who received the Ad26.COV2.S COVID-19 vaccine or a placebo. The gene calls are TRBV10-1 and TRBJ2-2; TRBD1 aligns across 7 bases. For the CDR3, the DNA is TGCGCCAGCAGTGAACAGGGGCTCAACGGGGAGCTGTTTTTT. It encodes CASSEQGLNGELFF.